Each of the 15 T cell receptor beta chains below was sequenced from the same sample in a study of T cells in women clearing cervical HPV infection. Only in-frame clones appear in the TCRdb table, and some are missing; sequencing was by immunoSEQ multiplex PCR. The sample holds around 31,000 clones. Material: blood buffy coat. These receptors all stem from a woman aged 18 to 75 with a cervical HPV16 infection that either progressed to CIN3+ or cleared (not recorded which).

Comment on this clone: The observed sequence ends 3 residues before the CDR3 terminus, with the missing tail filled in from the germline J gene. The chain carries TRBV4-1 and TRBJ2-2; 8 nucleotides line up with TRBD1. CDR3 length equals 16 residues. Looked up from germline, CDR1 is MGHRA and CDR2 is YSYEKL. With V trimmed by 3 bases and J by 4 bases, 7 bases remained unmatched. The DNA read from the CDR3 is TGCGCCAGCAGCCACCGACAGGGGATGAGCACCGGGGAG. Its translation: CASSHRQGMSTGE. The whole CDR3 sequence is CASSHRQGMSTGELFF.

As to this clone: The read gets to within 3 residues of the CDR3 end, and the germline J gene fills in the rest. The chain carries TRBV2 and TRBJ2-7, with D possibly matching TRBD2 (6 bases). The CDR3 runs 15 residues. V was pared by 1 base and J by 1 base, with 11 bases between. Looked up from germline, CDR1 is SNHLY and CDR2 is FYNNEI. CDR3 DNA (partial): TGTGCCAGCAGTGAAGTGCGGGGCTTTTCCTACGAG. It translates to CASSEVRGFSYE. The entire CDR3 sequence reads CASSEVRGFSYEQYF. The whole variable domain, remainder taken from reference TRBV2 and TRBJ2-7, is EPEVTQTPSHQVTQMGQEVILRCVPISNHLYFYWYRQILGQKVEFLVSFYNNEISEKSEIFDDQFSVERPDGSNFTLKIRSTKLEDSAMYFCASSEVRGFSYEQYFGPGTRLTVT.

CDR3 DNA (partial): TGTGCCAGCAGCCCCTTCAACACTGAA. Its protein product is CASSPFNTE. The whole CDR3 sequence reads CASSPFNTEAFF. The chain employs TRBV11-1 and TRBJ1-1; D is ambiguous. Read coverage stops 3 residues before the CDR3 terminus; the germline J gene supplies the remainder. Trimming stripped 5 bases from V and 2 bases from J, with 6 bases between. The CDR3 runs 12 residues. Germline loops: CDR1 SGHAT, CDR2 FQDESV (reference sequence).

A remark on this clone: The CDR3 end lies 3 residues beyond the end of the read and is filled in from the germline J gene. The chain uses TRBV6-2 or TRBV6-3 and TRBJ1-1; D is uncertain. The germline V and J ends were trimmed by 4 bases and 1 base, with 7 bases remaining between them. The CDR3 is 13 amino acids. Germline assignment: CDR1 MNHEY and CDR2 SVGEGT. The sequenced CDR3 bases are TGTGCCAGCAGTTCGCAGGAGAACACTGAA. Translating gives CASSSQENTE. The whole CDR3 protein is CASSSQENTEAFF.

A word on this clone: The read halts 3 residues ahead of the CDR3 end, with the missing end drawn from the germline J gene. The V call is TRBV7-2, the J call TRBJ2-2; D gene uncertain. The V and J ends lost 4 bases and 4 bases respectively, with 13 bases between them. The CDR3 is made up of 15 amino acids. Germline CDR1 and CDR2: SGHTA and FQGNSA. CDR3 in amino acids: CASSSTQQSTGELFF. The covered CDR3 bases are TGTGCCAGCAGCTCCACCCAACAGAGCACCGGGGAG.

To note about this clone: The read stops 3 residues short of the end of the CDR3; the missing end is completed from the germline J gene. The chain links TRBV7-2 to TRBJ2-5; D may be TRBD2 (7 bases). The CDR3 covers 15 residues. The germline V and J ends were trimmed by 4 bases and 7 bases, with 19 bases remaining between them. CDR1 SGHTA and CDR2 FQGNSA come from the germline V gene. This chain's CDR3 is CASSSLGGASGTQYF. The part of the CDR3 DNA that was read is TGTGCCAGCAGCTCTCTGGGGGGGGCCTCAGGGACC.

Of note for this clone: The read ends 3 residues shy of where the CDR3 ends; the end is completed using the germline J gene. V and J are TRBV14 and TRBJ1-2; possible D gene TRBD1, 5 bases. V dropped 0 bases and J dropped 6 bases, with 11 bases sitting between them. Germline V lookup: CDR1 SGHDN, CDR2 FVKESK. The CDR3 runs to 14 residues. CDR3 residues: CASSQDQGWNGYTF. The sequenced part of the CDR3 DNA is TGTGCCAGCAGCCAAGATCAGGGATGGAATGGC. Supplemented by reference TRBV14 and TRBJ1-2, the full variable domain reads EAGVTQFPSHSVIEKGQTVTLRCDPISGHDNLYWYRRVMGKEIKFLLHFVKESKQDESGMPNNRFLAERTGGTYSTLKVQPAELEDSGVYFCASSQDQGWNGYTFGSGTRLTVV.

CDR3 residues: CSAPRLAGNYEQYF. The sequenced CDR3 bases are TGCAGTGCTCCTCGACTAGCGGGAAATTACGAG. This sequence joins TRBV20-1 and TRBJ2-7; 11 bases are a match to TRBD2. The CDR3 end lies 3 residues beyond the end of the read and is filled in from the germline J gene. The CDR3 runs to 14 residues. CDR1 DFQATT and CDR2 SNEGSKA come from the germline V gene (reference sequence). Trimming cost V 5 bases and J 4 bases; bases outside gene matches: 7.

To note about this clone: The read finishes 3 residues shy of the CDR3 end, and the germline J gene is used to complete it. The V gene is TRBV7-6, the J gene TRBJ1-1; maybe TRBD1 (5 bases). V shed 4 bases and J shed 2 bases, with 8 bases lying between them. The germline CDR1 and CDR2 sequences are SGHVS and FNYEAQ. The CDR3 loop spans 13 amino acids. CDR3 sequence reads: CASSSDRNTEAFF. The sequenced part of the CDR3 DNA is TGTGCCAGCAGCTCCGACAGAAACACTGAA.

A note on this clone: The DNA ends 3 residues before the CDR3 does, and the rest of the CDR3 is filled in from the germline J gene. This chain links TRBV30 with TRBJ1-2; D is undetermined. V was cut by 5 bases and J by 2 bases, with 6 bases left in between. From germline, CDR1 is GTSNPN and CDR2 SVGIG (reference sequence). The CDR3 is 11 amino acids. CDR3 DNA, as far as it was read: TGTGCCTGGCAGGAGAACTATGGC. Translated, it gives CAWQENYG. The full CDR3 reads CAWQENYGYTF.

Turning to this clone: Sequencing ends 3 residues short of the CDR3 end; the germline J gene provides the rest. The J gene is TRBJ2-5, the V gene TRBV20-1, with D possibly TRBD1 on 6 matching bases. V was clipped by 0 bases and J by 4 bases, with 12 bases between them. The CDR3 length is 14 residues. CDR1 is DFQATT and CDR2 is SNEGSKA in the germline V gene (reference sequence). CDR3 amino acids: CSARDPRGVETQYF. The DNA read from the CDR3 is TGCAGTGCTAGAGATCCCAGGGGAGTAGAGACC.

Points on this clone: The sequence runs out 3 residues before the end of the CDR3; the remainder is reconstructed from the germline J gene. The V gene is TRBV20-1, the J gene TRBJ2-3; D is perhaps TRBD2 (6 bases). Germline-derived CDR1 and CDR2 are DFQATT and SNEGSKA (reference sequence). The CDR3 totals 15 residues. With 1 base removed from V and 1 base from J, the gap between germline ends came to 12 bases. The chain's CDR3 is CSARGTGGGTDTQYF. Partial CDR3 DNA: TGCAGTGCTAGAGGCACGGGCGGGGGCACAGATACG.

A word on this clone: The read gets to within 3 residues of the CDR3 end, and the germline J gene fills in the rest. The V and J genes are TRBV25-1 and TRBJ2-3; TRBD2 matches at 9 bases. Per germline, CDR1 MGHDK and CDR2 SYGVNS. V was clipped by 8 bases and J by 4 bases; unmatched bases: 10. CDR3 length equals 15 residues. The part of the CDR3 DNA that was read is TGTGCCAGCTCAGTCGGGACTAGCAATTCAGATACG. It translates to CASSVGTSNSDT. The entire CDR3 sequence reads CASSVGTSNSDTQYF.

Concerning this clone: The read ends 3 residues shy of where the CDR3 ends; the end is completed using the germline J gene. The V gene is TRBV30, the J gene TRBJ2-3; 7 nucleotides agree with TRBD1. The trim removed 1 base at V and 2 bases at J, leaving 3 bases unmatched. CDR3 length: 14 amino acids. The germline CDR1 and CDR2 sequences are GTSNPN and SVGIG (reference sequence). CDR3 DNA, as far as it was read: TGTGCCTGGAGTGGGGGACAGCCCACAGATACG. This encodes CAWSGGQPTDT. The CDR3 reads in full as CAWSGGQPTDTQYF.

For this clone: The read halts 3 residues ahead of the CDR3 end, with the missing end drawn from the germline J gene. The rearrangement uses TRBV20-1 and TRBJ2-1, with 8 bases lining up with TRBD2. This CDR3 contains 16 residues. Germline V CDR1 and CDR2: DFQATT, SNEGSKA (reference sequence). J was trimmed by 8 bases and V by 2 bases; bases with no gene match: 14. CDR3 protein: CSARSIYREGGHEQFF. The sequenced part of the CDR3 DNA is TGCAGTGCTAGAAGTATCTATCGGGAGGGCGGGCATGAG.